A selection of T cell receptor beta chains follows, all from one sample in a study of a mutant IDH1 vaccine in newly diagnosed glioma. The protocol was immunoSEQ multiplex PCR, while the TCRdb copy is restricted to in-frame clones and leaves out a portion. The sample consists of 70,000 to 95,000 clones, 85% to 90% of them appearing once. Their antigen targets remain unknown. Sequencing was performed on PBMCs, taken from a glioma patient whose treatment included an IDH1 peptide vaccine. The receptors originated from a woman between 50 and 59 years old with glioma. The CDR3 runs from the conserved cysteine through the conserved F or W. The D gene is left open where the match is weak. The size field is filled for only some rows; it gives once, few, many or a size class.

j_call clone_size d_call v_call cdr3_aa cdr3_nt
TRBJ1-1 NA NA TRBV28 CASSFRGREGTEAFF TGTGCCAGCAGTTTTAGGGGCAGGGAAGGCACTGAAGCTTTCTTT
TRBJ1-1 once NA TRBV5-1 CASSLANTEAFF TGCGCCAGCAGCTTGGCGAACACTGAAGCTTTCTTT
TRBJ1-5 NA NA TRBV19 CASTPIRIARSNQPQHF TGTGCCAGTACCCCCATACGAATCGCCAGAAGCAATCAGCCCCAGCATTTT
TRBJ2-5 NA NA TRBV7-2 CASSPGYSLEETQYF TGTGCCAGCAGCCCGGGGTACTCCCTCGAGGAGACCCAGTACTTC
TRBJ2-4 NA TRBD2 TRBV19 CASSRGLAGGQAIIQYF TGTGCCAGTAGCCGGGGACTAGCGGGAGGCCAAGCCATAATTCAGTACTTC
TRBJ2-7 NA NA TRBV27 CASTSYEQYF TGTGCCAGCACCTCTTACGAGCAGTACTTC
TRBJ2-6 NA NA TRBV28 CASRGGYSGANVLTF TGTGCCAGCAGGGGGGGCTACTCTGGGGCCAACGTCCTGACTTTC
TRBJ2-1 NA NA TRBV7-9 CASRGGWSSYNEQFF TGTGCCAGCAGGGGGGGTTGGAGCTCCTACAATGAGCAGTTCTTC
TRBJ2-1 once NA TRBV5-5 CASSFLRVGNEQFF TGTGCCAGCAGCTTTTTAAGGGTCGGGAATGAGCAGTTCTTC
TRBJ2-7 NA TRBD2 TRBV28 CASSPLISGAPSYEQYF TGTGCCAGCAGTCCCCTCATAAGCGGGGCACCCTCCTACGAGCAGTACTTC
TRBJ2-7 NA TRBD1 TRBV5-4 CASSYPGQGVYEQYF TGTGCCAGCAGCTATCCGGGACAGGGAGTCTACGAGCAGTACTTC
TRBJ2-2 NA TRBD1 TRBV28 CASSLPGTGFTGELFF TGTGCCAGCAGTTTACCCGGGACAGGGTTCACCGGGGAGCTGTTTTTT
TRBJ2-7 NA NA TRBV28 CASSLVTYEQYF TGTGCCAGCAGTCTCGTCACCTACGAGCAGTACTTC
TRBJ2-7 NA TRBD1 TRBV5-1 CASSRGTGNEQYF TGCGCCAGCAGCCGGGGGACAGGGAACGAGCAGTACTTC
TRBJ2-3 NA TRBD2 TRBV5-1 CASSFRGRASTDTQYF TGCGCCAGCAGCTTTCGCGGGAGGGCTAGCACAGATACGCAGTATTTT
TRBJ2-3 NA TRBD1 TRBV28 CASRGTVTDTQYF TGTGCCAGCAGAGGGACAGTAACAGATACGCAGTATTTT
TRBJ1-6 once NA TRBV6-1 CASSPDTNNSPLHF TGTGCCAGCAGCCCGGACACCAATAATTCACCCCTCCACTTT
TRBJ1-1 NA NA TRBV7-9 CASSQNRVSFGTEAFF TGTGCCAGCAGCCAAAACAGGGTGTCGTTCGGCACTGAAGCTTTCTTT
TRBJ2-5 NA NA TRBV5-8 CASSFFRFQETQYF TGTGCCAGCAGCTTTTTTCGGTTCCAAGAGACCCAGTACTTC
TRBJ1-5 once NA TRBV28 CASTYLQGLSNQPQHF TGTGCCAGCACCTACCTCCAGGGGTTAAGCAATCAGCCCCAGCATTTT
TRBJ2-5 NA NA TRBV11-1 CASAVDARRTQYF TGTGCCAGCGCCGTAGACGCCCGACGAACCCAGTACTTC
TRBJ1-2 NA TRBD1 TRBV4-1 CASSPRGRGQKGYTF TGCGCCAGCAGCCCCCGGGGCAGGGGGCAGAAGGGCTACACCTTC
TRBJ2-7 NA NA TRBV6-4 CASSVKGISYEQYF TGTGCCAGCAGTGTAAAGGGAATCTCCTACGAGCAGTACTTC
TRBJ2-1 NA NA TRBV5-1 CASSLGGTLNNEQFF TGCGCCAGCAGCTTGGGAGGGACTCTGAACAATGAGCAGTTCTTC
TRBJ1-5 few NA TRBV21-1 CASSNGHPQHF TGTGCCAGCAGCAACGGTCACCCCCAGCATTTT
TRBJ2-3 NA NA TRBV6-1 CASNGGHSTDTQYF TGTGCCTCTAACGGGGGGCACAGCACAGATACGCAGTATTTT
TRBJ1-6 NA NA TRBV28 CASSRTGPGSPLHF TGTGCCAGCAGCCGAACAGGCCCTGGGTCACCCCTCCACTTT
TRBJ2-7 once NA TRBV5-1 CASSLGITHSYEQYF TGCGCCAGCAGCTTGGGGATAACTCATTCCTACGAGCAGTACTTC
TRBJ1-5 NA NA TRBV18 CASSPGGSQPQHF TGTGCCAGCTCACCGGGAGGGAGTCAGCCCCAGCATTTT
TRBJ1-6 NA NA TRBV7-8 CASSLTSGGRGDSPLHF TGTGCCAGCAGCTTAACCAGCGGGGGGCGCGGTGATTCACCCCTCCACTTT
TRBJ2-5 NA NA TRBV7-9 CASRPRERQIQETQYF TGTGCCAGCAGGCCCCGCGAGAGGCAGATCCAAGAGACCCAGTACTTC
TRBJ2-7 NA TRBD1 TRBV4-2 CASSLRTGNYEQYF TGTGCCAGCAGCCTCCGGACAGGGAACTACGAGCAGTACTTC
TRBJ2-3 NA NA TRBV5-1 CASSFGRAPTDTQYF TGCGCCAGCAGCTTCGGTAGGGCCCCCACAGATACGCAGTATTTT